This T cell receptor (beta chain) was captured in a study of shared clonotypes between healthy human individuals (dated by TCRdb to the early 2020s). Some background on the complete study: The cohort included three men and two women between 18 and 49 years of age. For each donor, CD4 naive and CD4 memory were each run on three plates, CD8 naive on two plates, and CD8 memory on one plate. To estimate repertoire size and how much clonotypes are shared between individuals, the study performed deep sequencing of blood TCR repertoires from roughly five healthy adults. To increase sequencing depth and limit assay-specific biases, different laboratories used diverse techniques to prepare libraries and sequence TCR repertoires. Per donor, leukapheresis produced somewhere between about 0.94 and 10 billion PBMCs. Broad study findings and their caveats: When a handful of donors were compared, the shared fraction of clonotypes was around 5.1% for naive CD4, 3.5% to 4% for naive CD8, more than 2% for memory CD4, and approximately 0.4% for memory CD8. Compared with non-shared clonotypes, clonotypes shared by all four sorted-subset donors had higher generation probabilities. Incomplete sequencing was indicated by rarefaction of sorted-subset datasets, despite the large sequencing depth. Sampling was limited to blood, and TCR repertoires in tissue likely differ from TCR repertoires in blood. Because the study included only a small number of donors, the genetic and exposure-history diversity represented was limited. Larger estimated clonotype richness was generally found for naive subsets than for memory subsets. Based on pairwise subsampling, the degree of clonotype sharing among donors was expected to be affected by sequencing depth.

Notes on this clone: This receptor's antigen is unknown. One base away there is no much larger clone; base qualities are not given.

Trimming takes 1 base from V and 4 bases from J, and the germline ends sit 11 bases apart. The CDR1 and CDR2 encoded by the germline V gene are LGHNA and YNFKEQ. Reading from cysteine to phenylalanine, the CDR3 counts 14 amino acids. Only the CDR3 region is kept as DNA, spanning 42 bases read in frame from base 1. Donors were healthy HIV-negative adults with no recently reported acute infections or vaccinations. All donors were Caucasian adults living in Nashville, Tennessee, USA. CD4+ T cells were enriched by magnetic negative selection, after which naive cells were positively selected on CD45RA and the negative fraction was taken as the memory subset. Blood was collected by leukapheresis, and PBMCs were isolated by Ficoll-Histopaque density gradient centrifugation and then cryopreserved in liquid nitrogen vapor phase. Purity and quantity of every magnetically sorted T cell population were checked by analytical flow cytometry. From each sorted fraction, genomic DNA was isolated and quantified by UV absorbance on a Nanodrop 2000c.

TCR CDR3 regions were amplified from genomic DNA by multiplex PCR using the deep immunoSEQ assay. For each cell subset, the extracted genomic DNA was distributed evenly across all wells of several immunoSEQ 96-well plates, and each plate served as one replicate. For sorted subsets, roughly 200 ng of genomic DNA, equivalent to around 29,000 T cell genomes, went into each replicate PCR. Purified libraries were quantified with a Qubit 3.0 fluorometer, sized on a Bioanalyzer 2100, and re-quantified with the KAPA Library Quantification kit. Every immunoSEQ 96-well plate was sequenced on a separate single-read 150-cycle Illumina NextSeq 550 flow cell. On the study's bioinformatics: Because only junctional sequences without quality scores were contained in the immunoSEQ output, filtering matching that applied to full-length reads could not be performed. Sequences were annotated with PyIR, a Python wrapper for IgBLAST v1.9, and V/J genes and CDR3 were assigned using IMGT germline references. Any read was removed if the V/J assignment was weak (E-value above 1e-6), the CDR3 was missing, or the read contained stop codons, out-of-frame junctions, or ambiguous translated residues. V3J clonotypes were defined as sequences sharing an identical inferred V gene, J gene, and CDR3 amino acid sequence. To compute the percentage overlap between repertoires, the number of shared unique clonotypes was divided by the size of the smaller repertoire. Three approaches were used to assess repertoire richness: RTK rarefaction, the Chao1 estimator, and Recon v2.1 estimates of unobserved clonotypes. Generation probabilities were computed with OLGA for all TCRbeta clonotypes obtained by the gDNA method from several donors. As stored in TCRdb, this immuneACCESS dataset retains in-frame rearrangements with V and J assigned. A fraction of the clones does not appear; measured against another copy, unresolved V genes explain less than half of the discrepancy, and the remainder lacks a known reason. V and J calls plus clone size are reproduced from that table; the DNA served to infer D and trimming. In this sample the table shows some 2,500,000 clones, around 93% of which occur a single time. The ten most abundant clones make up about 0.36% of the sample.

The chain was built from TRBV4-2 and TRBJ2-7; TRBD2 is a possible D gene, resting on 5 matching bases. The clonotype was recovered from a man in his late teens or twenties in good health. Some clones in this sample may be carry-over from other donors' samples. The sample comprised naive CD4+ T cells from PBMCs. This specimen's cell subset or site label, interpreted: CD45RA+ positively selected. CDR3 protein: CASSQARADYEQYF. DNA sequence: TGTGCCAGCAGCCAAGCGCGGGCAGATTACGAGCAGTACTTC.